The sequence of this T cell receptor (beta chain) was determined in a study of T cells in tumors after PD-1 blockade. Study background: Excluded were patients with checkpoint blockade, immunosuppressants, or radiotherapy or other anti-cancer therapy within 4 weeks. A subset received ongoing vismodegib 150 mg daily alongside anti-PD-1 therapy. Notes on the study in general: Clonal replacement was seen across treatment, not between pre-treatment samples.

In regard to this clone: Antigen specificity is unknown.

The CDR3 extends over 17 amino acids. V dropped 3 bases and J dropped 6; count of bases not matched to a gene: 11. The germline gives CDR1 SGHTA, CDR2 FQGTGA. Before and after PD-1 blockade, biopsies were collected from the same primary tumor site. TCRdb's copy holds only in-frame clones and misses some; the assay was immunoSEQ multiplex PCR. The sample gives around 2,200 clones, around 74% of which show up once; approximately 13% is in the top ten. The clonotype originates from a human donor with basal cell carcinoma. Here the sequenced sample was tumor tissue, taken after anti-PD-1 treatment. The chain has TRBV7-3 and TRBJ2-2, with TRBD2 matching over 9 bases. The CDR3 coding sequence is TGTGCCAGCAGCTTGGTGGCGGGAGGGCCCCACGCCGGGGAGCTGTTTTTT. It codes for CASSLVAGGPHAGELFF.